This T cell receptor beta chain was found in a study of cytomegalovirus exposure and HLA in healthy donors. The CDR3 contains 19 residues. Germline V gene lookup returns CDR1 SGHDT and CDR2 YYEEEE. Germline trimming cut 1 base from V and 1 base from J; bases unmatched to any gene: 12. Study-level points and caveats: In a later analysis, compared with equally common non-associated chains, HLA-associated beta chains were more expanded. Later on, an analysis tied approximately 15,000 TCR beta sequences to HLA alleles at 0.05 false discovery rate.

PCR involved 60 Vbeta and 13 Jbeta primers. Assay used: immunoSEQ multiplex PCR; TCRdb lists only in-frame clones, some missing. This sample yields around 95,000 clones, of which about 75% are seen a single time; 10% belongs to the top ten. About this clone: The target antigen is unknown.

The sequenced sample consisted of PBMCs. This TCR was recovered from a man aged 25-45 years in good health and CMV-seropositive. The V call is TRBV5-6, the J call TRBJ2-5, with 11 positions matching TRBD2. The CDR3 region is CASSLLKASGGWAQETQYF. CDR3 nucleotide sequence: TGTGCCAGCAGCTTGTTAAAGGCTAGCGGGGGGTGGGCCCAAGAGACCCAGTACTTC.